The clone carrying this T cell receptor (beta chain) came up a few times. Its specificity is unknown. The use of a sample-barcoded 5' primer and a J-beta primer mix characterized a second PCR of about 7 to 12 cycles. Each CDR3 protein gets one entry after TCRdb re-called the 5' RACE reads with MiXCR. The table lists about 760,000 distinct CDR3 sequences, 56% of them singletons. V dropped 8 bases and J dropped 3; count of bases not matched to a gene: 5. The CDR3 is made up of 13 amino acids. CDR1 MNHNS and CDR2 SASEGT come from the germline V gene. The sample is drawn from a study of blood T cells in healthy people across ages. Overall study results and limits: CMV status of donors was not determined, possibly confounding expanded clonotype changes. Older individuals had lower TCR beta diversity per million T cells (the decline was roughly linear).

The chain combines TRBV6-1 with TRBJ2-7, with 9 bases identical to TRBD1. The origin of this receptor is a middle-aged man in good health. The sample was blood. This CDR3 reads CASWGQGNYEQYF. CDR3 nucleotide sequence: TGTGCCAGCTGGGGACAGGGCAACTACGAGCAGTACTTC.